This TCR beta chain originates from a study of technical replicates of blood from a handful of donors. Germline V gene lookup returns CDR1 SQVTM and CDR2 ANQGSEA. V shed 3 bases and J 6 bases; nucleotides not matched to a gene: 2. The CDR3 loop spans 12 amino acids. Generated by immunoSEQ multiplex PCR, the TCRdb table keeps only in-frame clones and is missing some. In the table there are 79,000 or so clones, over 90% of which are singletons. The TCR comes from a human donor in good health. The sequencing sample was made of T cells isolated from PBMCs. J is TRBJ1-5 and V is TRBV29-1; 7 bases align to TRBD1. The CDR3 reads CSVEQGGQPQHF. In DNA form, the CDR3 reads TGCAGCGTTGAGCAGGGGGGTCAGCCCCAGCATTTT.